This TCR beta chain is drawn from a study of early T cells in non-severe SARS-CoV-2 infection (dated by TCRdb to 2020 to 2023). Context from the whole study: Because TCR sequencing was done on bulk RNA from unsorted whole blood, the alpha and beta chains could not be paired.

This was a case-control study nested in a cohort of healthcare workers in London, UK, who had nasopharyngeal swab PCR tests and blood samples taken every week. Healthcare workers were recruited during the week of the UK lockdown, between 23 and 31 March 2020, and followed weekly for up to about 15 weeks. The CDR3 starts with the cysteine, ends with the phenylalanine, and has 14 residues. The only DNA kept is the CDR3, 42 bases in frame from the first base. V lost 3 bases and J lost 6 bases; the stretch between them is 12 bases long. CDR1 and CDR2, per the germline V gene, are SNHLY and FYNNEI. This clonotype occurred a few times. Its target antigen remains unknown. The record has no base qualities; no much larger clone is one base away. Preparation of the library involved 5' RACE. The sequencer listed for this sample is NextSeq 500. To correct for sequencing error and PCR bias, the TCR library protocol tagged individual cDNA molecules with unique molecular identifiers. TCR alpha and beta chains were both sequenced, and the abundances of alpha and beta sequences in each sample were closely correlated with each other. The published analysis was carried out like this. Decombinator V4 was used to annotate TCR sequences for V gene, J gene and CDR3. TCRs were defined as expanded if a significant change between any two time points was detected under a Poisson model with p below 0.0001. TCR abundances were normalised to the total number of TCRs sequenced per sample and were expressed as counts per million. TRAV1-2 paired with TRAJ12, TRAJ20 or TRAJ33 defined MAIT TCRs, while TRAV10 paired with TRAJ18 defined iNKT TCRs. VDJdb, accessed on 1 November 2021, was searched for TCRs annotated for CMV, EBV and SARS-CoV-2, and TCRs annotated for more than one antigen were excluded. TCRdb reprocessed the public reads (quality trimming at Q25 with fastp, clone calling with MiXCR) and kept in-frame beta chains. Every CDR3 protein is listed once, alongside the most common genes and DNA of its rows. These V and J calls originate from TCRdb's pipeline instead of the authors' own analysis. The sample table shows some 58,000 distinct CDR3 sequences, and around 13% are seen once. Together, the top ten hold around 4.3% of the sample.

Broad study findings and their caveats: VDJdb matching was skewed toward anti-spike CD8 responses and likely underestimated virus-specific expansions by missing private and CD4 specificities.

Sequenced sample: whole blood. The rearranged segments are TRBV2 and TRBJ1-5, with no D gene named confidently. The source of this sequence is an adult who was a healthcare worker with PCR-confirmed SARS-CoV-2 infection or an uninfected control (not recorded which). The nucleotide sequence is TGTGCCAGCAGTGATCCCGGAGGAGGTCAGCCCCAGCATTTT. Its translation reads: CASSDPGGGQPQHF.